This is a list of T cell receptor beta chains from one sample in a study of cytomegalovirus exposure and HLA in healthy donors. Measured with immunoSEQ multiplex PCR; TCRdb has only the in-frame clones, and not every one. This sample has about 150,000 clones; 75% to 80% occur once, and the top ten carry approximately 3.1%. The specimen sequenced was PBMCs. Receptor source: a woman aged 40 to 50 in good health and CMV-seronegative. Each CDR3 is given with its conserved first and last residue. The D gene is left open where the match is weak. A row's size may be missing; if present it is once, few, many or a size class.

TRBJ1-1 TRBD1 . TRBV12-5 TGTGCTAGTGGTTTGGCTAGGACAGGGGAGAACACTGAAGCTTTCTTT CASGLARTGENTEAFF
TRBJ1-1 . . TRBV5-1 TGCGCCAGCAGCTTGAGCCCCGGGACTGAAGCTTTCTTT CASSLSPGTEAFF
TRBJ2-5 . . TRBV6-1 TGTGCCAGCAGTGAACAATGGGGAGAGGAAGAGACCCAGTACTTC CASSEQWGEEETQYF
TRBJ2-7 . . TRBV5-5 TGTGCCAGCAGCTTGAGGGGCGCAGAGCAGTACTTC CASSLRGAEQYF
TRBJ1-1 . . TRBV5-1 TGCGCCAGCAGCTTGGTTGTTACGGGAAGAATCACTGAAGCTTTCTTT CASSLVVTGRITEAFF
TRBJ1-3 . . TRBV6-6 TGTGCCAGCAGTTACTCGCAGCGGGGCTCTGGAAACACCATATATTTT CASSYSQRGSGNTIYF
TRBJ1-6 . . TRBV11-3 TGTGCCAGCAGCTTAGACCCCTATTCACCCCTCCACTTT CASSLDPYSPLHF
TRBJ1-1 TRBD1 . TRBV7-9 TGTGCCAGCAGCTCCAACAGGGGCGCCATGAACACTGAAGCTTTCTTT CASSSNRGAMNTEAFF
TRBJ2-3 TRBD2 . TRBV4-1 TGCGCCAGCAGCCACGCCCCGAGGGCTAGCGGGGGCTCAGATACGCAGTATTTT CASSHAPRASGGSDTQYF
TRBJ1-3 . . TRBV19 TGTGCCAGTAGCGCGCGGGGCAGCCTCCTCTCCAACTCTGGAAACACCATATATTTT CASSARGSLLSNSGNTIYF
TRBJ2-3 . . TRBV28 TGTGCCAGCAGCCCGGCAGATACGCAGTATTTT CASSPADTQYF
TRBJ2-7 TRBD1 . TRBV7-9 TGTGCCAGCAGCTTACAGGGGGCACGCTACGAGCAGTACTTC CASSLQGARYEQYF
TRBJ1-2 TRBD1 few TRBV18 TGTGCCAGCTCACTCACCGGGACAGGGGGCGCCTATGGCTACACCTTC CASSLTGTGGAYGYTF
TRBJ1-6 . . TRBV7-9 TGTGCCAGCAGCTTAGGTGGCGGGGGCCGTAATTCACCCCTCCACTTT CASSLGGGGRNSPLHF
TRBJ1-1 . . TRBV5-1 TGCGCCAGCAGCTTGGGGACCGGAGGGACTGAAGCTTTCTTT CASSLGTGGTEAFF